The 15 T cell receptor beta chains presented below share a single source sample, sequenced in a study of cytomegalovirus exposure and HLA in healthy donors. The PCR used 60 Vbeta and 13 Jbeta primers. TCRdb's copy holds only in-frame clones and misses some; the assay was immunoSEQ multiplex PCR. The table shows about 100,000 clones, with around 73% occurring only once. The specimen was PBMCs. Receptor source: a woman in her sixties or seventies in good health and CMV-seronegative.

This clone was seen a few times. The chain uses TRBV5-6 and TRBJ2-3; D is uncertain. This CDR3 has 14 amino acids. V lost 1 base and J 2 bases, leaving 8 bases between the germline ends. Germline CDR1 is SGHDT and CDR2 is YYEEEE. DNA of the CDR3: TGTGCCAGCAGCTTGATTCAGGCCACAGATACGCAGTATTTT. This encodes CASSLIQATDTQYF.

J is TRBJ1-1 and V is TRBV7-2; maybe TRBD1 (6 bases). This CDR3 is built from 12 residues. The germline V gene encodes CDR1 SGHTA and CDR2 FQGNSA. Trimming pared 3 bases from V and 11 bases from J, leaving 13 bases between. The CDR3 loop reads CASSFGGARAFF. The CDR3 coding sequence is TGTGCCAGCAGCTTCGGGGGGGCGCGGGCTTTCTTT.

The rearrangement uses TRBV2 and TRBJ2-5; D might be TRBD1 (5 bases). The ends were cut back, 5 bases at V and 3 bases at J, with 16 bases in the middle. The germline V gene has CDR1 SNHLY and CDR2 FYNNEI. This CDR3 has 15 residues. DNA for the CDR3: TGTGCCAGCAGTTCATTGACTGGGGCAAAAGAGACCCAGTACTTC. It yields the protein CASSSLTGAKETQYF.

This chain links TRBV14 with TRBJ1-3; D is uncertain. V dropped 2 bases and J dropped 0 bases, with 11 bases sitting between them. CDR1 and CDR2 (germline): SGHDN, FVKESK. CDR3 length: 16 amino acids. The DNA of the CDR3 is TGTGCCAGCAGCCAACGTACAGCCTACTCTGGAAACACCATATATTTT. Amino acid sequence: CASSQRTAYSGNTIYF.

The chain employs TRBV7-2 and TRBJ1-2, with 10 positions matching TRBD1. The CDR3 consists of 14 residues. Looked up from germline, CDR1 is SGHTA and CDR2 is FQGNSA. The junction had 2 bases not matched to a gene; V was cut back by 3 bases and J by 4 bases. Here the CDR3 DNA reads TGTGCCAGCAGCTTCGGACAGGGGGTCTATGGCTACACCTTC. Translation: CASSFGQGVYGYTF. Together with reference TRBV7-2 and TRBJ1-2, the CDR3 gives the full variable domain: GAGVSQSPSNKVTEKGKDVELRCDPISGHTALYWYRQSLGQGLEFLIYFQGNSAPDKSGLPSDRFSAERTGGSVSTLTIQRTQQEDSAVYLCASSFGQGVYGYTFGSGTRLTVV.

The chain links TRBV15 to TRBJ1-2, with 7 bases that match TRBD1. The CDR3 covers 15 residues. Germline lookup yields CDR1 LNHNV and CDR2 YYDKDF (reference sequence). V shed 2 bases, J shed 3 bases, and the junction held 6 bases outside the gene matches. Written as DNA, the CDR3 is TGTGCCACCAGCAGACCTAACAGGGGAGACTATGGCTACACCTTC. Translated, it gives CATSRPNRGDYGYTF. Together with reference TRBV15 and TRBJ1-2, the CDR3 gives the full variable domain: DAMVIQNPRYQVTQFGKPVTLSCSQTLNHNVMYWYQQKSSQAPKLLFHYYDKDFNNEADTPDNFQSRRPNTSFCFLDIRSPGLGDTAMYLCATSRPNRGDYGYTFGSGTRLTVV.

The chain employs TRBV19 and TRBJ2-3; the match to TRBD2 covers 11 bases. This CDR3 spans 15 amino acids. With V trimmed by 2 bases and J by 4 bases, 2 bases remained unmatched. The V gene's germline CDR1 is LNHDA and CDR2 SQIVND (reference sequence). This CDR3 is CASSILAGGPDTQYF. The CDR3 DNA sequence: TGTGCCAGTAGTATACTAGCGGGAGGCCCAGATACGCAGTATTTT.

This clone was observed a single time. This chain uses TRBV13 with TRBJ1-4, with D perhaps TRBD1 (5 bases). From germline, CDR1 is PRHDT and CDR2 FYEKMQ (reference sequence). The CDR3 covers 16 residues. V was clipped by 5 bases and J by 0 bases, with 13 bases between them. CDR3 in amino acids: CASSTRQFATNEKLFF. Written as DNA, the CDR3 is TGTGCCAGCAGCACCAGACAGTTTGCAACTAATGAAAAACTGTTTTTT.

This chain links TRBV9 with TRBJ2-1; 11 bases line up with TRBD2. Germline CDR1 is SGDLS and CDR2 is YYNGEE. V lost 0 bases, J lost 6 bases, and 2 bases stayed unmatched. CDR3 length equals 15 residues. CDR3: CASSVGLAGSNEQFF. CDR3 DNA: TGTGCCAGCAGCGTAGGACTAGCGGGGTCCAATGAGCAGTTCTTC.

This clone has only a few counts. The chain is built from TRBV30 and TRBJ1-6; TRBD1 might be the D (5 bases). The CDR3 has 16 amino acids. Germline-derived CDR1 and CDR2 are GTSNPN and SVGIG (reference sequence). The V end lost 2 bases, the J end lost 9 bases, and 20 bases lay between the germline ends. In DNA form, the CDR3 reads TGTGCCTGGAGTTTCTACCGCCCGGACAAACCTTCACCCCTCCACTTT. This codes for CAWSFYRPDKPSPLHF.

The chain recombines TRBV5-6 with TRBJ1-1, with a possible D match to TRBD1 (6 bases). Germline-derived CDR1 and CDR2 are SGHDT and YYEEEE. This CDR3 comprises 12 residues. V gave up 6 bases and J gave up 10 bases, with 16 bases separating them. As DNA, the CDR3 is TGTGCCAGCACCGTAGGGGGTACAGGAGCTTTCTTT. This translates into CASTVGGTGAFF. The variable domain in full, completed from reference TRBV5-6 and TRBJ1-1, reads DAGVTQSPTHLIKTRGQQVTLRCSPKSGHDTVSWYQQALGQGPQFIFQYYEEEERQRGNFPDRFSGHQFPNYSSELNVNALLLGDSALYLCASTVGGTGAFFGQGTRLTVV.

The gene calls are TRBV30 and TRBJ2-7; no definite D call. The CDR3 contains 11 residues. CDR1 and CDR2 from the germline V gene are GTSNPN and SVGIG (reference sequence). V was shortened by 2 bases and J by 3 bases, with 5 bases between the two germline ends. The CDR3 region has the DNA TGTGCCTGGAGTTTGAGCTACGAGCAGTACTTC. It translates to CAWSLSYEQYF. The full variable domain, completed using reference TRBV30 and TRBJ2-7, is SQTIHQWPATLVQPVGSPLSLECTVEGTSNPNLYWYRQAAGRGLQLLFYSVGIGQISSEVPQNLSASRPQDRQFILSSKKLLLSDSGFYLCAWSLSYEQYFGPGTRLTVT.

The J gene is TRBJ2-3, the V gene TRBV7-2, with 10 bases matching TRBD1. CDR3 size: 15 residues. The J segment lost 1 base and the V segment lost 5 bases, leaving 3 bases of the junction unmatched. Germline assignment: CDR1 SGHTA and CDR2 FQGNSA. CDR3: CASSAGTGGTDTQYF. The CDR3 bases are TGTGCCAGCAGCGCCGGGACAGGGGGCACAGATACGCAGTATTTT.

This rearrangement joins TRBV5-6 to TRBJ2-3; D remains ambiguous. Trimming removed 0 bases from V and 6 bases from J, with 14 bases in between. Germline V gives CDR1 SGHDT, CDR2 YYEEEE. The CDR3 contains 15 residues. The CDR3: CASSLEETPWDTQYF. For the CDR3, the DNA is TGTGCCAGCAGCTTGGAGGAGACCCCTTGGGATACGCAGTATTTT.

The chain uses TRBV5-1 and TRBJ1-2, with 8 bases aligning to TRBD1. This CDR3 has 14 residues. V lost 0 bases, J lost 4 bases, and 2 bases stayed unmatched. Germline CDR1 SGHRS, CDR2 YFSETQ. The CDR3 sequence: CASSLGTGTYGYTF. The CDR3 coding sequence is TGCGCCAGCAGCTTGGGGACAGGGACCTATGGCTACACCTTC. Looking up the rest from reference TRBV5-1 and TRBJ1-2 gives the full variable domain: KAGVTQTPRYLIKTRGQQVTLSCSPISGHRSVSWYQQTPGQGLQFLFEYFSETQRNKGNFPGRFSGRQFSNSRSEMNVSTLELGDSALYLCASSLGTGTYGYTFGSGTRLTVV.